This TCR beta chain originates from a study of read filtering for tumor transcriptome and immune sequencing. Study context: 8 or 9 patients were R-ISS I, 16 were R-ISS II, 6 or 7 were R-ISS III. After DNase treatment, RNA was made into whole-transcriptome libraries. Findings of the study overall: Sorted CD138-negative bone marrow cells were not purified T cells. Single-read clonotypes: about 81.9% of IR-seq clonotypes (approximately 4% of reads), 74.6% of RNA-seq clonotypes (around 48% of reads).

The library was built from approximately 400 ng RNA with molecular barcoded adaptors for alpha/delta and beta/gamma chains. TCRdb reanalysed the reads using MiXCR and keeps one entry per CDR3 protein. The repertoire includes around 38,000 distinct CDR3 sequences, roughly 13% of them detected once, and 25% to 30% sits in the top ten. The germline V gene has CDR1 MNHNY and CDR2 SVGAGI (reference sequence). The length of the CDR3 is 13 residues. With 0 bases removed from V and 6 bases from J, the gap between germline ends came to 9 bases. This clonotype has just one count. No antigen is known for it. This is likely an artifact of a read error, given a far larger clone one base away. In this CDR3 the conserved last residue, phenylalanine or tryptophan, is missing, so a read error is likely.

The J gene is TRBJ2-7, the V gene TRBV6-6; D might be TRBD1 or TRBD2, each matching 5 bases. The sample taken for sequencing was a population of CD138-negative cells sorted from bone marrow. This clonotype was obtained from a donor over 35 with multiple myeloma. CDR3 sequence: CASSYSTGAEQYS. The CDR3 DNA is TGTGCCAGCAGTTACTCGACCGGGGCCGAGCAGTACTCC.